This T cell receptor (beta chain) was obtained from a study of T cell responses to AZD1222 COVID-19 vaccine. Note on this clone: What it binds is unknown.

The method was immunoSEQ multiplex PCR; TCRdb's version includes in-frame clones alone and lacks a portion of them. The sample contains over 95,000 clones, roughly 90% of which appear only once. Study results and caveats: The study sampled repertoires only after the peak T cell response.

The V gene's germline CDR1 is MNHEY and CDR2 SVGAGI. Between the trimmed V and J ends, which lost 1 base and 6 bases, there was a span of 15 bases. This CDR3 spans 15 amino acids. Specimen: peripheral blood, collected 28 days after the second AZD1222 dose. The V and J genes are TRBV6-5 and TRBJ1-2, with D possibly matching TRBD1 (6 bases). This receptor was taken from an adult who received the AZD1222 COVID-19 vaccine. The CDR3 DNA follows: TGTGCCAGCAGTTACTATGGGACATCCTCTCATGGCTACACCTTC. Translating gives CASSYYGTSSHGYTF.